The 24 T cell receptor beta chains listed next were all sequenced from one sample in a study of tumor-infiltrating lymphocytes in localized non-small cell lung cancer. Only in-frame clones appear in the TCRdb table, and some are missing; sequencing was by immunoSEQ multiplex PCR. The sample comprises 15,000 to 20,000 clones, 65% to 85% of which are singletons, and 4.5% to 5.5% rests with the top ten. The sequenced sample was lung tumor tissue. The receptors originated from a human donor with non-small cell lung cancer.

Within the sample, this clone is medium-sized. This chain uses TRBV7-8 with TRBJ1-2, with 9 bases aligning to TRBD1. J was trimmed by 4 bases and V by 5 bases; bases with no gene match: 8. In germline, CDR1 is SGHVS, CDR2 FQNEAQ. The CDR3 sequence is 15 residues long. CDR3 sequence (DNA): TGTGCCAGCAGCGCCCGGACAGGGGTGATCTATGGCTACACCTTC. Residues: CASSARTGVIYGYTF.

As concerns this clone: One junction end does not reproduce the germline sequence, and a read error may be involved. The chain links TRBV7-3 to TRBJ1-1; the match to TRBD1 covers 10 bases. CDR1 and CDR2 (germline): SGHTA, FQGTGA. There are 14 residues in the CDR3. The CDR3 DNA reads as TGTGCCAGCAGCTTAAGGCCGGGACAGGGGAGGAAGATCTTT. It yields the protein CASSLRPGQGRKIF.

The chain carries TRBV7-9 and TRBJ1-1; D uncertain. The CDR3 length is 12 residues. Germline-derived CDR1 and CDR2 are SEHNR and FQNEAQ (reference sequence). V was shortened by 0 bases and J by 7 bases, with 6 bases between the two germline ends. CDR3 coding DNA: TGTGCCAGCAGCTTAGCGTCAGGTGAAGCTTTCTTT. Amino acids: CASSLASGEAFF.

This rearrangement joins TRBV6-6 to TRBJ1-4; 10 bases map to TRBD1. The CDR3 extends over 15 amino acids. With 0 bases clipped from V and 6 bases from J, the junction kept 1 base outside the gene matches. CDR1 MNHNY and CDR2 SVGAGI come from the germline V gene (reference sequence). This chain's CDR3 is CASSYSGTGDEKLFF. The CDR3 DNA reads as TGTGCCAGCAGTTACTCTGGGACAGGGGATGAAAAACTGTTTTTT.

The V gene is TRBV6-6, the J gene TRBJ2-1; TRBD2 agrees at 10 bases. Losses at the gene ends were 11 bases for V and 0 bases for J; bases not matched to a gene: 4. Germline values: CDR1 MNHNY, CDR2 SVGAGI (reference sequence). This CDR3 has 14 amino acids. CDR3 in amino acids: CAGSSGSSYNEQFF. As DNA, the CDR3 is TGTGCCGGCTCTAGCGGGAGCTCCTACAATGAGCAGTTCTTC.

By share of the sample, this clone is medium-sized. The V call is TRBV5-1, the J call TRBJ1-1, with D unresolved. Trimming shortened V by 2 bases and J by 2 bases, and 13 bases separated the two germline ends. CDR1 SGHRS and CDR2 YFSETQ come from the germline V gene. This CDR3 spans 15 amino acids. The CDR3 region has the DNA TGCGCCAGCAGCTTCGACCAAAGGGTCAACACTGAAGCTTTCTTT. Encoded protein: CASSFDQRVNTEAFF.

The chain couples TRBV28 to TRBJ1-2; D gene ambiguous. Trimming removed 3 bases at V and 2 bases at J, with 7 bases between. The CDR3 runs 13 residues. CDR1 and CDR2 (germline): MDHEN, SYDVKM. The CDR3, as DNA: TGTGCCAGCAGTTTGGTGGGGAACTATGGCTACACCTTC. Translating it yields CASSLVGNYGYTF.

This chain joins TRBV4-1 and TRBJ2-7; D is unresolved. This CDR3 comprises 14 residues. Trimming left V 2 bases short and J 2 bases short, with 10 bases between. CDR1 MGHRA and CDR2 YSYEKL come from the germline V gene. The DNA of the CDR3 is TGCGCCAGCAGCCAATCGCGTACCACCTACGAGCAGTACTTC. Its protein is CASSQSRTTYEQYF.

J is TRBJ1-6 and V is TRBV9; D might be TRBD1 (5 bases). The CDR3 spans 17 residues. CDR1 and CDR2 from the germline V gene are SGDLS and YYNGEE. Trimming stripped 0 bases from V and 4 bases from J, with 14 bases between. The CDR3 nucleotides read TGTGCCAGCAGCGTAGCTCGGGACCTGGGGTATAATTCACCCCTCCACTTT. Its translation: CASSVARDLGYNSPLHF.

The chain uses TRBV19 and TRBJ1-4, with D perhaps TRBD1 (5 bases). The germline gives CDR1 LNHDA, CDR2 SQIVND (reference sequence). The CDR3 has 13 residues. V was pared by 6 bases and J by 5 bases, with 10 bases between. CDR3 coding DNA: TGTGCCAGTAGGGGCAGGGAAAATGAAAAACTGTTTTTT. It codes for CASRGRENEKLFF.

J is TRBJ2-1 and V is TRBV5-6, with D perhaps TRBD1 (5 bases). V was clipped by 0 bases and J by 0 bases, with 10 bases between them. The CDR3 contains 16 residues. Germline CDR1 and CDR2: SGHDT and YYEEEE. CDR3 DNA sequence: TGTGCCAGCAGCTTGGACAGGTCCAGCTCCTACAATGAGCAGTTCTTC. This codes for CASSLDRSSSYNEQFF.

This sequence joins TRBV27 and TRBJ1-6; 7 nucleotides line up with TRBD1. The germline V gene encodes CDR1 MNHEY and CDR2 SMNVEV (reference sequence). The CDR3 has 15 amino acids. The ends lost 1 base at V and 7 bases at J; junction bases unmatched: 4. Written as DNA, the CDR3 is TGTGCCAGCAGTTTATGGGGACAGCTAAATTCACCCCTCCACTTT. Protein product: CASSLWGQLNSPLHF.

This chain joins TRBV5-1 and TRBJ2-1; 7 bases match TRBD2. In germline, CDR1 is SGHRS, CDR2 YFSETQ. This CDR3 region has 17 residues. V was pared by 2 bases and J by 4 bases, with 12 bases of the junction left unmatched. The CDR3 coding sequence is TGCGCCAGCAGCTTTGGTCCTAGCGGACCTGAGTACAATGAGCAGTTCTTC. It yields the protein CASSFGPSGPEYNEQFF.

The chain recombines TRBV5-4 with TRBJ1-1, with 8 nucleotides matching TRBD1. CDR3 size: 16 residues. J lost 0 bases, V lost 0 bases, and 4 bases had no gene match. Germline V gene lookup returns CDR1 SGHNT and CDR2 YYREEE (reference sequence). Written as DNA, the CDR3 is TGTGCCAGCAGCTTGGGGACAGGGAGCATGAACACTGAAGCTTTCTTT. It yields the protein CASSLGTGSMNTEAFF.

This clone was counted once. The chain employs TRBV28 and TRBJ1-1; D is undetermined. Trimming cost V 4 bases and J 0 bases, with 18 bases left between them. The CDR3 is made up of 17 amino acids. Germline V lookup: CDR1 MDHEN, CDR2 SYDVKM. CDR3 nucleotides: TGTGCCAGCAGTTCAACGACGATCAAGACCTTGAACACTGAAGCTTTCTTT. This sequence encodes CASSSTTIKTLNTEAFF.

The chain employs TRBV4-2 and TRBJ2-1, with 7 bases aligning to TRBD2. Germline V gene sequence: CDR1 LGHNA, CDR2 YNFKEQ. V lost 2 bases, J lost 10 bases, and 23 bases stayed unmatched. CDR3 length: 19 amino acids. CDR3: CASSQFSSSAVAGTIEQFF. CDR3 coding DNA: TGTGCCAGCAGCCAATTCTCAAGTTCGGCGGTAGCGGGCACAATCGAGCAGTTCTTC.

This chain joins TRBV19 and TRBJ1-2; D might be TRBD1 (6 bases). Germline values: CDR1 LNHDA, CDR2 SQIVND (reference sequence). V dropped 3 bases and J dropped 3 bases, with 11 bases sitting between them. There are 14 residues in the CDR3. The CDR3 DNA sequence: TGTGCCAGTAGTATGGCTACAGGGTACTATGGCTACACCTTC. This encodes CASSMATGYYGYTF.

This clone is deemed medium-sized. The chain carries TRBV9 and TRBJ2-7; 12 nucleotides line up with TRBD2. Germline-derived CDR1 and CDR2 are SGDLS and YYNGEE. Trimming at V came to 3 bases and at J to 5 bases, leaving 3 bases not matched to a gene. This CDR3 spans 14 amino acids. DNA of the CDR3: TGTGCCAGCAGCGCTAGCGGGAGGGCCGACGAGCAGTACTTC. The encoded protein is CASSASGRADEQYF. Drawing the rest from reference TRBV9 and TRBJ2-7, the complete variable domain is DSGVTQTPKHLITATGQRVTLRCSPRSGDLSVYWYQQSLDQGLQFLIQYYNGEERAKGNILERFSAQQFPDLHSELNLSSLELGDSALYFCASSASGRADEQYFGPGTRLTVT.

The chain combines TRBV7-2 with TRBJ2-7, with unresolved D. Germline assignment: CDR1 SGHTA and CDR2 FQGNSA. V lost 1 base and J lost 5, with 12 bases in between. This CDR3 is 14 amino acids long. CDR3 sequence: CASSLDSVPHEQYF. Here the CDR3 DNA reads TGTGCCAGCAGCTTAGATTCAGTGCCCCACGAGCAGTACTTC.

This clone was seen a few times. The chain is built from TRBV7-9 and TRBJ2-2; 8 bases are shared with TRBD1. J was trimmed by 2 bases and V by 5 bases; bases with no gene match: 7. Germline lookup yields CDR1 SEHNR and CDR2 FQNEAQ (reference sequence). CDR3 length: 16 amino acids. The CDR3 region has the DNA TGTGCCAGCAGCCTAGACAGGGGATATAACACCGGGGAGCTGTTTTTT. This gives the protein CASSLDRGYNTGELFF.

This clone was detected a few times. This chain uses TRBV18 with TRBJ1-1; D uncertain. The germline V gene encodes CDR1 KGHSH and CDR2 LQKENI. Trimming shortened V by 3 bases and J by 0 bases, and 8 bases separated the two germline ends. The CDR3 consists of 14 residues. For the CDR3, the DNA is TGTGCCAGCTCACCGGGAGTCATGAACACTGAAGCTTTCTTT. Protein product: CASSPGVMNTEAFF.

This sequence joins TRBV2 and TRBJ1-2; no definite D call. The CDR3 covers 13 residues. Trimming removed 1 base at V and 3 bases at J, with 6 bases between. Germline CDR1 is SNHLY and CDR2 is FYNNEI. CDR3 nucleotides: TGTGCCAGCAGTGAAGGTCAGGACTATGGCTACACCTTC. Residues: CASSEGQDYGYTF. Supplemented by reference TRBV2 and TRBJ1-2, the full variable domain reads EPEVTQTPSHQVTQMGQEVILRCVPISNHLYFYWYRQILGQKVEFLVSFYNNEISEKSEIFDDQFSVERPDGSNFTLKIRSTKLEDSAMYFCASSEGQDYGYTFGSGTRLTVV.

V usage is TRBV7-2 and J usage is TRBJ1-1, with no clear D. The CDR3 runs to 13 residues. V shed 5 bases and J shed 5 bases, with 12 bases lying between them. Germline-derived CDR1 and CDR2 are SGHTA and FQGNSA. CDR3 coding DNA: TGTGCCAGCAGCGTCAGACCTGAGACTGAAGCTTTCTTT. This codes for CASSVRPETEAFF. Using reference TRBV7-2 and TRBJ1-1 for the parts outside the CDR3, the full variable domain is GAGVSQSPSNKVTEKGKDVELRCDPISGHTALYWYRQSLGQGLEFLIYFQGNSAPDKSGLPSDRFSAERTGGSVSTLTIQRTQQEDSAVYLCASSVRPETEAFFGQGTRLTVV.

The chain combines TRBV7-8 with TRBJ2-5; perhaps TRBD2 as D (5 bases). Germline CDR1 SGHVS, CDR2 FQNEAQ. The CDR3 contains 13 residues. V was clipped by 3 bases and J by 5 bases, with 10 bases between them. In nucleotides, the CDR3 is TGTGCCAGCAGCTTTGCAGGCGGGGAGACCCAGTACTTC. This encodes CASSFAGGETQYF.